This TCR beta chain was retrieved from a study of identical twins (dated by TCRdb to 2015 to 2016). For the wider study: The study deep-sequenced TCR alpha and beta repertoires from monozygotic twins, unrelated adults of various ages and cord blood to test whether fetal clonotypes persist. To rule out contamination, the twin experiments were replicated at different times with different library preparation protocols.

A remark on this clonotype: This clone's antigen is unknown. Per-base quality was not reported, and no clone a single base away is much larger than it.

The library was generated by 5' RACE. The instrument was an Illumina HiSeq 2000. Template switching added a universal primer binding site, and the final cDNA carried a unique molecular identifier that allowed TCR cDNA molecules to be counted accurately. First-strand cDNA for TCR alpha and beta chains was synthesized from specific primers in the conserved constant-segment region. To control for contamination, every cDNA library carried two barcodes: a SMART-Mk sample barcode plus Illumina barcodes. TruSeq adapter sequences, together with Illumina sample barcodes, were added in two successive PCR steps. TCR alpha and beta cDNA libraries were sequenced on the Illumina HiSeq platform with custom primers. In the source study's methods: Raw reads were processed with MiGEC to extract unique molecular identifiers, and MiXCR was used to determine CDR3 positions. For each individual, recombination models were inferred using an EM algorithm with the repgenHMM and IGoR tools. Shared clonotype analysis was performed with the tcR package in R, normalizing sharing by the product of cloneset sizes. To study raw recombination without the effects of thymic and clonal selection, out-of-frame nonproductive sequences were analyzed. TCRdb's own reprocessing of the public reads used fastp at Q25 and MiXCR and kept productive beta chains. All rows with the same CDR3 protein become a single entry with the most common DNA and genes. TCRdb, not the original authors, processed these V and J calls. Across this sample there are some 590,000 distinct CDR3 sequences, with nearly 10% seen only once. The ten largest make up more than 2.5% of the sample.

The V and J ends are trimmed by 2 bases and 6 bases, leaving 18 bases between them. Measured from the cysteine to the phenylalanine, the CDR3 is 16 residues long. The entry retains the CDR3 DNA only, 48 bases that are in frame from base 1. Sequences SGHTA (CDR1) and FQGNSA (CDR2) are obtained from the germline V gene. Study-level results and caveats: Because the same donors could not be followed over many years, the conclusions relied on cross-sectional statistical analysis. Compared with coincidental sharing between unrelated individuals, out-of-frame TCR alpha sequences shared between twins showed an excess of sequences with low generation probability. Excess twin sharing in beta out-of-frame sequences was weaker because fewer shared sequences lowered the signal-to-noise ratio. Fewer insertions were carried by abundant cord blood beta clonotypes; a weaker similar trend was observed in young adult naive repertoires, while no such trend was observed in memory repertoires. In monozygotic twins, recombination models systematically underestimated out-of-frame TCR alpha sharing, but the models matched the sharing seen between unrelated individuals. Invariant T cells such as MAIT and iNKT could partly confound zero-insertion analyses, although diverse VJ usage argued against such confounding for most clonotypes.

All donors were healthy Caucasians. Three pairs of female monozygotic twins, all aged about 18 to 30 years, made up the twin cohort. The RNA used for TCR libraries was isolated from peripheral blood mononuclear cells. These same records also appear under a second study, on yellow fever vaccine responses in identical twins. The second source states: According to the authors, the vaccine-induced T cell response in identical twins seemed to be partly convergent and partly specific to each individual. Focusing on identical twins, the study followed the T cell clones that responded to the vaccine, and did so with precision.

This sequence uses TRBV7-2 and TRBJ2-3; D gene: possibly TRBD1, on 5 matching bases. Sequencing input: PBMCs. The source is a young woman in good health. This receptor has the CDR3 CASSLISGPPGDTQYF. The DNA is TGTGCCAGCAGCTTAATTTCTGGACCACCAGGGGATACGCAGTATTTT. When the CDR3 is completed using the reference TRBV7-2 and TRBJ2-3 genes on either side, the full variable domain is GAGVSQSPSNKVTEKGKDVELRCDPISGHTALYWYRQSLGQGLEFLIYFQGNSAPDKSGLPSDRFSAERTGGSVSTLTIQRTQQEDSAVYLCASSLISGPPGDTQYFGPGTRLTVL.